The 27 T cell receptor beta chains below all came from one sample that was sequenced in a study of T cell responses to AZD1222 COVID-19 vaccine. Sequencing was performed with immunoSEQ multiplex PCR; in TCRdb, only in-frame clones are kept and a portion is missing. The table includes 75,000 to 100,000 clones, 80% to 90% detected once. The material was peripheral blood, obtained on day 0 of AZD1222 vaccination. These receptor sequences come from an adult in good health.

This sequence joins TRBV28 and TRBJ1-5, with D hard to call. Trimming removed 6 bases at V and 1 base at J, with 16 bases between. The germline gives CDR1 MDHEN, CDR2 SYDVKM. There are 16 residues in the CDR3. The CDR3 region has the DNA TGTGCCAGCAGCCCTCAGTGGACCGACAGCAATCAGCCCCAGCATTTT. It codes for CASSPQWTDSNQPQHF.

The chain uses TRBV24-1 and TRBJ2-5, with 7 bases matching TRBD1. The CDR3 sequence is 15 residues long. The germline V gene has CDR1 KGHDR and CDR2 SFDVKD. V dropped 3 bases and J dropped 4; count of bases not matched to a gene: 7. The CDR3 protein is CATSDPTGEGETQYF. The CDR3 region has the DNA TGTGCCACCAGTGATCCCACAGGGGAAGGAGAGACCCAGTACTTC.

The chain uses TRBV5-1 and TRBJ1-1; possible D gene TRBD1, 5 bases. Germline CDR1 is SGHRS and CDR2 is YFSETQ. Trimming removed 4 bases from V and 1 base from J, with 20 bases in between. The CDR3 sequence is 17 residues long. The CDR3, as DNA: TGCGCCAGCAGCCGGGCAGGGTTGGGGATGGAGAACACTGAAGCTTTCTTT. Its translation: CASSRAGLGMENTEAFF.

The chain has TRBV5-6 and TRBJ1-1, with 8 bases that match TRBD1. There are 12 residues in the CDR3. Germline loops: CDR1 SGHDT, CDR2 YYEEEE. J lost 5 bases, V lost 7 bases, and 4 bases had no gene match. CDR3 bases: TGTGCCAGCGGAACAGGGGGGACTGAAGCTTTCTTT. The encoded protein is CASGTGGTEAFF. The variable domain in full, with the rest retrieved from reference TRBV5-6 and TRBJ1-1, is DAGVTQSPTHLIKTRGQQVTLRCSPKSGHDTVSWYQQALGQGPQFIFQYYEEEERQRGNFPDRFSGHQFPNYSSELNVNALLLGDSALYLCASGTGGTEAFFGQGTRLTVV.

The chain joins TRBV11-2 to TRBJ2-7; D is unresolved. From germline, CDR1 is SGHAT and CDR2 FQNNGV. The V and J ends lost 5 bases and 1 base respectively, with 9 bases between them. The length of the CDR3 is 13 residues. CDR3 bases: TGTGCCAGCAGCCCGGGCCTTTCCTACGAGCAGTACTTC. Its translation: CASSPGLSYEQYF.

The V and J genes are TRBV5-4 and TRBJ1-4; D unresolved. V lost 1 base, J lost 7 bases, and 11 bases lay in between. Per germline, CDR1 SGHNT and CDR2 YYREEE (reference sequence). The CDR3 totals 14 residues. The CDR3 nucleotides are TGTGCCAGCAGCTTGCCTGGCACGGGTGAAAAACTGTTTTTT. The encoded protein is CASSLPGTGEKLFF. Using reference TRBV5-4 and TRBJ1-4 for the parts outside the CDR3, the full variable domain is ETGVTQSPTHLIKTRGQQVTLRCSSQSGHNTVSWYQQALGQGPQFIFQYYREEENGRGNFPPRFSGLQFPNYSSELNVNALELDDSALYLCASSLPGTGEKLFFGSGTQLSVL.

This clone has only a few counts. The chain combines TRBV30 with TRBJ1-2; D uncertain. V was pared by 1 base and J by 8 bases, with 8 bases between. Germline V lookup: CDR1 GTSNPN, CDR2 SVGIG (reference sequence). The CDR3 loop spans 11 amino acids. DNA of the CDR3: TGTGCCTGGAGTGAAGGACGCGGCTACACCTTC. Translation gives CAWSEGRGYTF.

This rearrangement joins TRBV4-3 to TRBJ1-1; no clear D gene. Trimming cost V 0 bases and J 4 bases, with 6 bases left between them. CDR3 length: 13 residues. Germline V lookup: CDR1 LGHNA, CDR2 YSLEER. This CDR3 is CASSQERSTEAFF. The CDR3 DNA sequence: TGCGCCAGCAGCCAAGAACGTAGCACTGAAGCTTTCTTT.

This CDR3 is CASSSQTGPNPETQYF. The CDR3 region has the DNA TGCGCCAGCAGCTCCCAGACAGGCCCCAATCCAGAGACCCAGTACTTC. The J gene is TRBJ2-5, the V gene TRBV4-1; weak D call: TRBD1 (6 bases). CDR1 and CDR2 (germline): MGHRA, YSYEKL. The CDR3 loop spans 16 amino acids. Deletions cut 5 bases from V and 4 bases from J, with 20 bases between.

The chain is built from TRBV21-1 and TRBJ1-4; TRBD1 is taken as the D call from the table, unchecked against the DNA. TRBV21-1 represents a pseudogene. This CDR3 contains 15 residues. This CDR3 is CASSNRDNYNEKLFF. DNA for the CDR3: TGTGCCAGCAGCAACCGGGACAACTATAATGAAAAACTGTTTTTT.

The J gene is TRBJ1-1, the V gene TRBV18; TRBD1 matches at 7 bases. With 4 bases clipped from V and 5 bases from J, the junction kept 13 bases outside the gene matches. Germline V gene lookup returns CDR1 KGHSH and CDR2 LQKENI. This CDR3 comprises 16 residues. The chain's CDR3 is CASSLNPGGPGTEAFF. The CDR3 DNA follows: TGTGCCAGCTCACTTAACCCAGGGGGTCCGGGGACTGAAGCTTTCTTT.

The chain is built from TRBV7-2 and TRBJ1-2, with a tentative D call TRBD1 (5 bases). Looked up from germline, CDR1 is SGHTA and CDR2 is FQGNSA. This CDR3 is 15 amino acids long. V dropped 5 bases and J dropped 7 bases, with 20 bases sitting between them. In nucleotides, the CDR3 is TGTGCCAGCAGCCGCCGATCTTTGGGGGAGGGTGGCTACACCTTC. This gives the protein CASSRRSLGEGGYTF.

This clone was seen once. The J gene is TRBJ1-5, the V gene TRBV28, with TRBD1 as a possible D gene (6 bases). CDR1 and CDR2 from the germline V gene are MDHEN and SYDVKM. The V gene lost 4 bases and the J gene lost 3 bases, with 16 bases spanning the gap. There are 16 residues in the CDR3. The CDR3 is CASSSSRGASNQPQHF. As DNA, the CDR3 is TGTGCCAGCAGTTCAAGTCGGGGGGCCTCCAATCAGCCCCAGCATTTT.

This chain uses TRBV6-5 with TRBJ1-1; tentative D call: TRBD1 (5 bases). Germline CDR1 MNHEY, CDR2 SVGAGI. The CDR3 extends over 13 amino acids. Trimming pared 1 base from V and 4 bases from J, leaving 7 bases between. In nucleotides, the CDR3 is TGTGCCAGCAGTTACTGGAGGGGCACTGAAGCTTTCTTT. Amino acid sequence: CASSYWRGTEAFF.

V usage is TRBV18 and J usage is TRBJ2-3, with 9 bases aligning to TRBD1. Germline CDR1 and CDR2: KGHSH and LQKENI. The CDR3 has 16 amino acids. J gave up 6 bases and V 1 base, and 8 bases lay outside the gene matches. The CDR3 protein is CASSPRDRVTLDTQYF. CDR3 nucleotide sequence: TGTGCCAGCTCACCACGGGACAGGGTCACTTTGGATACGCAGTATTTT.

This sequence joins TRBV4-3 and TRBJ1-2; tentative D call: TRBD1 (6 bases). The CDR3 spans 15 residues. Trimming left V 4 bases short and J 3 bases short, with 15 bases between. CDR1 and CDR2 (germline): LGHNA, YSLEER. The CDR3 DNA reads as TGCGCCAGCAGCCGACGGGACAACAACTACTATGGCTACACCTTC. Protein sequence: CASSRRDNNYYGYTF.

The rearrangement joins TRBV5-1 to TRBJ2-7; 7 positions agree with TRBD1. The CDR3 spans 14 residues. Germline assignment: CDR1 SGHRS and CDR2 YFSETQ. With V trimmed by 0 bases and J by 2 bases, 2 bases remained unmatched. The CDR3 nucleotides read TGCGCCAGCAGCTTGGAGGGGACAGCCTACGAGCAGTACTTC. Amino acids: CASSLEGTAYEQYF.

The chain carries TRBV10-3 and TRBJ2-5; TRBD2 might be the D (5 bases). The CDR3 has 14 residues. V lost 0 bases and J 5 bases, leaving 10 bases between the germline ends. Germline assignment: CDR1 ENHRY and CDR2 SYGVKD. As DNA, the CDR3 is TGTGCCATCAGTGAGTCCGAAGGAGGCGAGACCCAGTACTTC. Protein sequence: CAISESEGGETQYF.

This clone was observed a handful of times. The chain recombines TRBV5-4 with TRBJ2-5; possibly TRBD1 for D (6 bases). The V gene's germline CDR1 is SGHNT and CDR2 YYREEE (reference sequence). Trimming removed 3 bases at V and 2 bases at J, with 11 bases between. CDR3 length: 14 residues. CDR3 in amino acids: CASSSGQKQETQYF. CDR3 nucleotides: TGTGCCAGCAGCTCCGGACAGAAACAAGAGACCCAGTACTTC. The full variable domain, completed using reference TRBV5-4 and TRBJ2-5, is ETGVTQSPTHLIKTRGQQVTLRCSSQSGHNTVSWYQQALGQGPQFIFQYYREEENGRGNFPPRFSGLQFPNYSSELNVNALELDDSALYLCASSSGQKQETQYFGPGTRLLVL.

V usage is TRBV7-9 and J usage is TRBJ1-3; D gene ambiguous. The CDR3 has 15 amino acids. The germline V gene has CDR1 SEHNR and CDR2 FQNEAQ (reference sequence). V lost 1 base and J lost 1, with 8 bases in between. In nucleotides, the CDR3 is TGTGCCAGCAGCTTAGTGGCTTCTTCTGGAAACACCATATATTTT. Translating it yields CASSLVASSGNTIYF.

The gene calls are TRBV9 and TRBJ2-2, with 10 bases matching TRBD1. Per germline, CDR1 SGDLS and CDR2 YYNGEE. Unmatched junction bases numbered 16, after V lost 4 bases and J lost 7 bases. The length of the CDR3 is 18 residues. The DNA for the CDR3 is TGTGCCAGCAGCTCCGGCCATGGTCCGGGACAGGGGTTCGGGGAGCTGTTTTTT. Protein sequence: CASSSGHGPGQGFGELFF.

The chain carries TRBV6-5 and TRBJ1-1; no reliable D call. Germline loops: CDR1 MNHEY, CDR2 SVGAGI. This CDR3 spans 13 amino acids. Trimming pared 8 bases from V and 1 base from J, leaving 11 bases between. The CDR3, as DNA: TGTGCCAGCTCGGAACAGCCGAACACTGAAGCTTTCTTT. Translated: CASSEQPNTEAFF.

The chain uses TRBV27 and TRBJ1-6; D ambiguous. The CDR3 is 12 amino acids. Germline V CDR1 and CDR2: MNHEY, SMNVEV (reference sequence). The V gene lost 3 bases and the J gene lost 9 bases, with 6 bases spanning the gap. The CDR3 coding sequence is TGTGCCAGCAGTTTCGTCCGTTCACCCCTCCACTTT. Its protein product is CASSFVRSPLHF.

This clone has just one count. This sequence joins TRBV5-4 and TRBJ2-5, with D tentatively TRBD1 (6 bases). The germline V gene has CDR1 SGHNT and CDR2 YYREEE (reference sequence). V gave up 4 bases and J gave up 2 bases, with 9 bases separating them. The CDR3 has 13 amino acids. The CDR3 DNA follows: TGTGCCAGCAGCCTTGGACAGCAAGAGACCCAGTACTTC. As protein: CASSLGQQETQYF.

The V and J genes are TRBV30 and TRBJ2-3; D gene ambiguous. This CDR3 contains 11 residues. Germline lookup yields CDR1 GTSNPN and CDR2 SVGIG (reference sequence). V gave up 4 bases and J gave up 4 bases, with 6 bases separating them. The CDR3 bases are TGTGCCTGGAAACTATCAGATACGCAGTATTTT. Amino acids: CAWKLSDTQYF.

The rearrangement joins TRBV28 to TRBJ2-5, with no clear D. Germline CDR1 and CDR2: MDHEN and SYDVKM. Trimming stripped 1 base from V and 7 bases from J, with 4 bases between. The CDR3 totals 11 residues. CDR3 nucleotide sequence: TGTGCCAGCAGTTTATTAGGGACCCAGTACTTC. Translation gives CASSLLGTQYF. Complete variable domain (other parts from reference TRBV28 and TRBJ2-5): DVKVTQSSRYLVKRTGEKVFLECVQDMDHENMFWYRQDPGLGLRLIYFSYDVKMKEKGDIPEGYSVSREKKERFSLILESASTNQTSMYLCASSLLGTQYFGPGTRLLVL.

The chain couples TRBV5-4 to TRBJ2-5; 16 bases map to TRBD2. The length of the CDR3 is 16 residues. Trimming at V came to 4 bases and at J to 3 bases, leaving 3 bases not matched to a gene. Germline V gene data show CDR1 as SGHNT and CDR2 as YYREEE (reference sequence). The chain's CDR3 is CASSGGLAGGEETQYF. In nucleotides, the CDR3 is TGTGCCAGCAGCGGGGGACTAGCGGGAGGGGAAGAGACCCAGTACTTC.